This T cell receptor beta chain was captured in a study of blood T cell repertoires in COVID-19. About the research overall: Some COVID-19 samples were acute and others convalescent; all came from the United States, Italy and Spain. The cDNA or gDNA used as material had been derived from T cells, B-cell-depleted T cells, or PBMCs.

This CDR3 is built from 13 residues. The V gene lost 5 bases and the J gene lost 3 bases, with 11 bases spanning the gap. CDR1 and CDR2 (germline): SGHRS, YFSETQ. Methods used by the authors: By means of reference gene primer amplification, nucleated cell counts were estimated. TCRdb keeps only in-frame clones here, not all; method: immunoSEQ multiplex PCR. V, J and clone size reflect that table, while D and trimming were determined from the DNA. Of a few hundred thousand clones in the sample, approximately 80% were seen once. This TCR derives from an elderly woman with acute or convalescent COVID-19. Sequenced material: peripheral blood. V is TRBV5-1 and J is TRBJ1-2, with D perhaps TRBD1 (6 bases). CDR3 in amino acids: CASSPDSHYGYTF. The CDR3 DNA reads as TGCGCCAGCAGTCCGGACAGTCACTATGGCTACACCTTC.